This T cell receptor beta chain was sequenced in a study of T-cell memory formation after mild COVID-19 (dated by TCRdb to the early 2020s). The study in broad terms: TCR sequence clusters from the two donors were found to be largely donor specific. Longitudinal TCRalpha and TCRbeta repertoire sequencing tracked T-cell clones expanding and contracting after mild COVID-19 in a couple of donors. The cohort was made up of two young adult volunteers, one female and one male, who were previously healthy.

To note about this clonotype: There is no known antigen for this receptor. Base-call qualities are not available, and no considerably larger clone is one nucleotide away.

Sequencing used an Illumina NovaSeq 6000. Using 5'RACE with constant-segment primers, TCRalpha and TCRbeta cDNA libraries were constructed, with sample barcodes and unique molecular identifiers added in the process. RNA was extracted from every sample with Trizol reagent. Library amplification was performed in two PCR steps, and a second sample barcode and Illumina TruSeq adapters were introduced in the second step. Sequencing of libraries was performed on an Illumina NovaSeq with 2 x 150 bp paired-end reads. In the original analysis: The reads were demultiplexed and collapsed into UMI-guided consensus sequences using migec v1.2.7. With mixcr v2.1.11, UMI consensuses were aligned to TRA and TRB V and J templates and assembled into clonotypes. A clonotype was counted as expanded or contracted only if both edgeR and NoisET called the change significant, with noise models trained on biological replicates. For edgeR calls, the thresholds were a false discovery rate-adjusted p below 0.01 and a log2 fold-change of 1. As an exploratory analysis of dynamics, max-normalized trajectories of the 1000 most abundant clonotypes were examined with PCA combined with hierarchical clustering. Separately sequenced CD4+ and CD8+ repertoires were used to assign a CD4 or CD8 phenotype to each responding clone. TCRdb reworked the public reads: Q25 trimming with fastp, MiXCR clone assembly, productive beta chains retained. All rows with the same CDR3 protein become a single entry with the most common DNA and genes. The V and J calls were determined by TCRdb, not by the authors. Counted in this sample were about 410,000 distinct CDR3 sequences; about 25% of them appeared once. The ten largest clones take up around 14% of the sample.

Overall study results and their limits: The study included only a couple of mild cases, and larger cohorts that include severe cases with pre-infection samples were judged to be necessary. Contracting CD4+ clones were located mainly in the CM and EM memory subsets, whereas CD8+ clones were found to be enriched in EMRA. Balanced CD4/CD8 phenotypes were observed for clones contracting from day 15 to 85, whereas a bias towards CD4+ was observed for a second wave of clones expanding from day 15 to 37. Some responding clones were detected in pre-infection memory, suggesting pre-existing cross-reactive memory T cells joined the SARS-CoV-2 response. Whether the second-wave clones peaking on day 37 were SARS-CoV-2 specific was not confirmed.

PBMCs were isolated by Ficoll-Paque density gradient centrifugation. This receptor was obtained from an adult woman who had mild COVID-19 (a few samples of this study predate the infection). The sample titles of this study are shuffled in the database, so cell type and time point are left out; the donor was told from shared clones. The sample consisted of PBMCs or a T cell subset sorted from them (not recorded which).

The nucleotide sequence reads TGTGCCAGCAGCTTAGGAGGGACTAGCGGGCTGACAGATACGCAGTATTTT. It specifies CASSLGGTSGLTDTQYF. This receptor chain uses TRBV7-9 and TRBJ2-3; a stretch of 12 junction bases matches TRBD2. From cysteine to phenylalanine, the CDR3 is 17 amino acids long. Only the CDR3 portion is preserved as DNA: 51 bases, with reading frame beginning at the first base. V is cut back by 1 base and J by 3 bases, with 5 bases in the junction unmatched. From a lookup of the germline V gene (reference sequence), CDR1 and CDR2 are SEHNR and FQNEAQ.